The table lists the clone carrying this T cell receptor (beta chain) with a count of one. The assay was immunoSEQ multiplex PCR, and TCRdb's table has in-frame clones only and misses some. The repertoire includes 400,000 to 450,000 clones, roughly nine tenths of them detected once, and more than 0.95% sits in the top ten. These data come from a study of blood T cell repertoires in COVID-19. Recovery meant two consecutive negative NP/OP PCR tests, professional clearance, or resolved symptoms. Germline CDR1 is SQVTM and CDR2 is ANQGSEA. There are 11 residues in the CDR3. Trimming removed 7 bases from V and 2 bases from J, with 9 bases in between.

Specimen: PBMCs or T cells enriched from blood (not recorded which). The rearrangement uses TRBV29-1 and TRBJ2-7; D is undetermined. This sequence originates from a man younger than 40 who had recovered from COVID-19. CDR3 region: CSAQFAYEQYF. The CDR3 DNA reads as TGCAGCGCCCAGTTTGCCTACGAGCAGTACTTC.